The present entry profiles one TCR beta chain with its context. Antigen unknown. This sample was taken from a study of T cells in Graves' hyperthyroidism and ophthalmopathy. Across the whole study: Peripheral blood samples were taken at initial diagnosis, prior to any treatment.

Study conclusions and caveats: Ophthalmopathy, as predicted by the model, came a median 6.5 months after the prediction.

RNA transcripts served as the template for amplifying TCR beta CDR3 regions. HTBI primers were used for first-round RT-PCR of the TCR CDR3. TCRdb reprocessed the multiplex PCR reads with MiXCR, giving one entry per CDR3 protein. The table includes about 380,000 distinct CDR3 sequences, roughly 15% detected once. Trimming removed 5 bases from V and 15 bases from J; junction bases left unmatched: 9. The germline CDR1 and CDR2 sequences are MNHNS and SASEGT. This CDR3 region has 12 residues. The specimen was blood. The chain joins TRBV6-1 to TRBJ2-1, with 8 bases that match TRBD2. This clonotype originated in a woman aged 25 to 39 with Graves' ophthalmopathy. The CDR3 DNA follows: TGTGCCAGCAGTCCCGGGGGGGGGGATCTGTTCTTC. This codes for CASSPGGGDLFF.